This T cell receptor (beta chain) was retrieved from a study of cytomegalovirus exposure and HLA in healthy donors (dated by TCRdb to the late 2010s). With regard to the full study: An earlier analysis of approximately 640 of the donors reported 250 to 300 Gb of sequence data and some 120 million unique TCR beta sequences from about 180 million T cells. To predict cytomegalovirus infection status, the study combined high-throughput TCR immunosequencing, statistical association of individual TCRs with disease status, and machine learning. A later genetic analysis took genome-wide SNP genotypes for about 55% of the 666 donors and used that subset as a discovery cohort. The study aimed to test whether cataloging public T cell receptors could reveal signatures of past pathogen exposure. All discovery cohort repertoires had been generated on a single sequencing platform. The T cell repertoires of 670 or so subjects were profiled by immunosequencing and related to cytomegalovirus serostatus. A separate validation cohort of approximately 120 different subjects was used in addition to the approximately 700-subject first cohort. To decide whether each TCR beta V gene segment behaved as functional or pseudogenic, an earlier analysis of over 500 of the donors relied on high-throughput TCR beta sequencing. Across around 400 genotyped donors of the cohort, an average of about 240,000 unique TCR beta nucleotide sequences per donor were sequenced, and roughly 20% of those sequences were non-productive. The number of typed donors differed by locus: about 620-640 for A, B, C, DRB1 and DQB1; 522 for DQA1; over 600 for DPA1; and some 450 for DPB1. In the later analysis, no new phenotypic data were used to find candidate immune exposures; instead, reliance was placed on TCR beta sequences and their occurrence across donors. Roughly 5 DR-DQ haplotypes were handled as single units for association and clustering, since linkage in the cohort was strong. In a later analysis, previously published TCR beta repertoires from some 640 donors were re-analyzed and high-resolution HLA genotyping was added so that TCR occurrence patterns could be studied. An early release covering more than 500 HLA-typed donors comprised roughly 300 gigabases of sequencing data and 85 million or so unique TCR sequences. HLA typing covered class I and class II loci at four-digit resolution. Donor age, sex, ethnicity and CMV serostatus were compiled alongside the repertoire data. The genetic ancestry cluster associated with self-reported Caucasian donors included 65% to 90% of the roughly 400 genotyped donors. Points the paper makes about the study in general: Because some donors lacked HLA typing at each locus, the association tests relied only on the typed subset. A group of highly shared sequence variants was considered likely to be a technical artifact of the sequencing pipeline. A later genetic analysis reported fewer N-insertions in productive TCRs among donors in an Asian-associated ancestry cluster than the approximately 670-donor mean. Some IMGT-functional V segments, including TRBV6-2 and TRBV6-3, could not be told apart with the 87-base-pair reads, so those segments were excluded. Most CMV-associated TCR beta chains appeared to be HLA-restricted in a later analysis, and the HLA associations seemed to be driven largely by CMV exposure. An association between a missense DCLRE1C variant and V-gene and J-gene trimming of TCR beta chains was found in a later genetic analysis and replicated in an independent cohort. The classifier was reported to diagnose cytomegalovirus status with high specificity and sensitivity in both the original and validation cohorts. When HLA alleles, especially DR and DQ, strongly co-occurred, TCR associations were difficult to assign to individual alleles. Most TCR sequences were seen in very few donors, while some public TCRs were found in many individuals. For the cohort, immune exposure information was limited to CMV serostatus. Correlated functional status among segregating V segments might be attributable to linkage disequilibrium, but an unknown experimental factor could not be ruled out. Several of the top co-occurrence clusters appeared to be linked to parvovirus B19, influenza, CMV and Epstein-Barr virus, according to a later analysis. According to the authors, the approach could potentially be generalized to other disease states and immunological phenotypes. The cohort was sequenced for TCR beta chains only, and without alpha or paired-chain data the features that could be detected were limited. In vitro tests confirmed that a few of the cytomegalovirus-associated TCR beta chains recognize cytomegalovirus antigens. A later analysis associated 16,951 TCR beta sequences with specific HLA alleles at a false discovery rate of 0.05. A further reported finding was that TCR beta sequences accurately predicted the HLA-A and HLA-B alleles for most subjects in the first cohort. Presence/absence analyses assumed roughly uniform sequencing depth across donors, an assumption that may not hold. In a later analysis, HLA-associated TCR beta chains showed more clonal expansion and lower generation probabilities than non-associated chains that were equally common. Because counts were too low, some 16 rarely observed V segments, including chromosome 9 orphons, were excluded from the earlier analysis of about 500 of the donors. Broadly in line with IMGT annotations, most TCR beta V segments showed up in productive rearrangements about 90% or about 30% of the time in an earlier analysis of several hundred of the donors. In a later analysis, TCR association rates were found to vary across HLA loci, with the most associated TCRs seen for DRB1 alleles and the fewest for HLA-C alleles. In the study, around 160 TCR beta chains were listed as associated with cytomegalovirus.

The CDR3 contains 14 residues, cysteine and phenylalanine counted. CDR3 DNA only is kept here, 42 bases in frame from base 1. The V and J ends are trimmed by 3 bases and 4 bases, leaving 15 bases between them. CDR1 and CDR2 were assigned from the germline V gene (reference sequence) as GTSNPN and SVGIG. The method behind the library was the immunoSEQ multiplex PCR assay. The multiplex PCR relied on a mix of 60 forward primers for TCR Vbeta segments and 13 reverse primers for TCR Jbeta segments. The CDR3 region of rearranged TCR beta genes was amplified from genomic DNA with a multiplex PCR assay. The amplified TCR beta libraries were sequenced on the Illumina HiSeq System as 87-base-pair reads. Under the source paper's analysis protocol: A later analysis counted tens of millions of unique TCR beta chains across the 640 or so repertoires, and around 12 million of these chains were shared by at least two donors. A nearest-neighbor algorithm error-corrected the raw reads and collapsed the reads into unique sequences, merging closely related sequences to remove PCR and sequencing errors. V, D and J gene segments were assigned by aligning CDR3 sequences to IMGT reference sequences. For a sequence to be retained, a match of at least six nucleotides was required to both a V gene segment and a J gene segment. Rearrangements were called productive when the CDR3 lacked stop codons and stayed in frame with V and J; all others were non-productive. Following IMGT convention, CDR3 was defined as the stretch from the second conserved V-encoded cysteine to the conserved J-encoded phenylalanine. The earlier analysis of 500 to 650 of the donors excluded any sequence lacking an unambiguous match to a single V gene segment. An earlier analysis of 587 of the donors classified V segments as functional when productive rearrangements were above 56.7% and as segregating when the standard deviation between donors was above 5%. A statistical classification framework was developed to diagnose cytomegalovirus status using the catalog of TCR beta chain sequences. A later analysis assigned V and J genes by comparing TCR nucleotide sequences with IMGT/GENE-DB human TR gene sequences. The TCRdist pipeline was used in a later analysis to assign CDR3 sequences and most-parsimonious VDJ recombination scenarios. In a later analysis, each TCR beta chain was defined by its CDR3 amino acid sequence together with its V-gene family, and reads without a unique V-gene family were excluded. As a way to deal with suspected cross-contamination and a sequencing artifact, a later analysis dropped under 600 nucleotide sequences that were highly shared and had low generation probability. In a later analysis, a clonal expansion index was calculated for each public chain from normalized within-repertoire ranks of inferred template counts. In a later analysis, generation probabilities were computed with a VDJ recombination model fitted to out-of-frame rearrangements, and the resulting probabilities were checked against IGoR. A later analysis scored TCR-TCR, TCR-HLA and TCR-CMV co-occurrence with hypergeometric tests, applying a repertoire-size bias correction to TCR pairs. To estimate false discovery rates, a later analysis permuted the HLA or CMV assignments 20 times. In a later analysis, co-occurring TCRs were grouped using DBSCAN, with TCRdist sequence similarity added in when clustering inside HLA-allele-positive subsets. Co-occurrence clustering excluded repertoires with fewer than 30,000 or more than 120,000 public chains, plus five with anomalous nucleotide sharing. In TCRdb, the immuneACCESS table is reduced to in-frame sequences with V and J assigned. These tables do not hold every clone; where another copy was compared, an unresolved V gene accounts for under half, and the others remain unexplained. The DNA gave D and trimming, while V, J and clone size come from that table. The sample table holds roughly 130,000 clones, of which 74% were seen once. In total, the top ten clones hold approximately 5% of the sample.

In total, more than 500 healthy bone marrow donors made up the cohort. Cohort members were all nominally healthy when sampled, although unrecorded immune exposures were likely present. The donor was CMV seropositive and was included in the group of almost 300 seropositive cohort members. Each donor provided a peripheral blood sample, and peripheral blood mononuclear cells were used for TCR beta sequencing. The Qiagen DNeasy Blood Extraction Kit was used to extract genomic DNA from the blood cell samples. Note on this clone: The specificity of this receptor is unknown. The sample holds no much larger clone one base away, and base qualities are not on file.

The chain uses TRBV30 and TRBJ1-1; the D gene is perhaps TRBD1, from 5 matching bases. This clonotype originated in a woman aged 45-65 years in good health and CMV-seropositive. The specimen sequenced was PBMCs. CDR3 region: CAWRGGSRATEAFF. Here is the DNA: TGTGCCTGGAGGGGGGGTTCTCGGGCCACTGAAGCTTTCTTT.